One and the same sample provided the 4 T cell receptor beta chains below, sequenced in a study of identical twins. TCRdb independently ran MiXCR on the 5' RACE reads; one entry per CDR3 protein. The sample holds about 890,000 distinct CDR3 sequences, more than 9% seen once. The same data also contributed to another study, on yellow fever vaccine responses in identical twins.

The sequencing sample was made of PBMCs. All receptors come from a woman aged 18 to 35 in good health.

This clonotype appeared many times. The rearrangement joins TRBV29-1 to TRBJ2-7; possibly TRBD2 for D (6 bases). The CDR3 spans 13 residues. From germline, CDR1 is SQVTM and CDR2 ANQGSEA. V lost 6 bases to trimming and J lost 2 bases, with 14 bases between them. The CDR3 DNA sequence: TGCAGCGTCGAAAGGGAGGACCCCTACGAGCAGTACTTC. It specifies CSVEREDPYEQYF.

A remark on this clonotype: This sequence may be a read error, since a much larger clone differs from it by one base. V gene TRBV4-2 combines with J gene TRBJ2-3; 10 bases agree with TRBD1. Germline V CDR1 and CDR2: LGHNA, YNFKEQ. This CDR3 region has 16 residues. V shed 2 bases, J shed 4 bases, and the junction held 6 bases outside the gene matches. The CDR3 nucleotides are TGTGCCAGCAGCCAAACGACAGGGGGCCGGGCAGATACGCAGTATTTT. This translates into CASSQTTGGRADTQYF.

This clonotype was found a few times. The chain recombines TRBV20-1 with TRBJ2-5, with D maybe TRBD2 (5 bases). V was trimmed by 2 bases and J by 4 bases, leaving 11 bases between them. This CDR3 contains 13 residues. Per germline, CDR1 DFQATT and CDR2 SNEGSKA (reference sequence). In DNA, the CDR3 is TGCAGTGCTAGACCCGGACTGGCAGAGACCCAGTACTTC. Protein product: CSARPGLAETQYF.

The table lists this clonotype with a few counts. The chain couples TRBV4-1 to TRBJ2-7; D is perhaps TRBD2 (5 bases). CDR3 length equals 17 residues. Germline loops: CDR1 MGHRA, CDR2 YSYEKL. V lost 4 bases and J 0 bases, leaving 19 bases between the germline ends. In DNA form, the CDR3 reads TGCGCCAGCAGCCCCCAGAAACTAGGCGGAAGCTCCTACGAGCAGTACTTC. Its translation is CASSPQKLGGSSYEQYF.